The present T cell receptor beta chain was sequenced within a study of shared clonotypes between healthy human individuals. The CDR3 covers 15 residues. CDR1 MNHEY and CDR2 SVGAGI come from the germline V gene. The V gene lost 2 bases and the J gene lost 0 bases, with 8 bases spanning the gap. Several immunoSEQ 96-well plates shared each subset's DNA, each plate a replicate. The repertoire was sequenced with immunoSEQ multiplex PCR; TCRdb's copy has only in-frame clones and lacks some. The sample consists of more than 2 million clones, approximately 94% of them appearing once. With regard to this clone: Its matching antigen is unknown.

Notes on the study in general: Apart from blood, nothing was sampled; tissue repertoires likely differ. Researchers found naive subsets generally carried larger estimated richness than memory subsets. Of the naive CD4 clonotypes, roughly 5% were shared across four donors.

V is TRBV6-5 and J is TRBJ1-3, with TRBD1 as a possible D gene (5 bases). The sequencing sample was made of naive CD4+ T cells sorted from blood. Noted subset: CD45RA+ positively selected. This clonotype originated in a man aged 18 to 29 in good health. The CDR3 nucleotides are TGTGCCAGCAGTTACAAAGGGACCTCTGGAAACACCATATATTTT. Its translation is CASSYKGTSGNTIYF.